This paragraph reports one T cell receptor beta chain. The antigen remains unidentified. This sample was included in a study of cytomegalovirus exposure and HLA in healthy donors. Primers for the PCR totalled 60 Vbeta and 13 Jbeta. Profiling relied on immunoSEQ multiplex PCR, and the TCRdb table lists in-frame clones only, not all of them. The table lists about 130,000 clones, just over 75% of them singletons. Findings and caveats of the study: With further analysis later on, most CMV-associated TCR beta chains appeared HLA-restricted. Later on, a genetic analysis was performed. It linked a missense variant in DCLRE1C with V- and J-gene trimming of TCR beta. DRB1 showed the most TCR associations and HLA-C the fewest in a later analysis, as rates varied by HLA locus. Later analysis found that TCR beta chains associated with HLA were more clonally expanded than other, equally common chains.

The length of the CDR3 is 14 residues. Trimming at V came to 2 bases and at J to 5 bases, leaving 5 bases not matched to a gene. Germline-derived CDR1 and CDR2 are MDHEN and SYDVKM. Specimen: PBMCs. The rearrangement joins TRBV28 to TRBJ2-7, with 8 bases identical to TRBD1. The sequence came from a woman aged 45 to 65 in good health and CMV-seronegative. This chain's CDR3 is CASSLGQGADEQYF. For the CDR3, the DNA is TGTGCCAGCAGTTTAGGTCAGGGGGCCGACGAGCAGTACTTC.